This T cell receptor beta chain appears in the sequencing data of a study of T cells after yellow fever vaccination. Points from the study as a whole: Clones from primary vaccination mostly reappeared after the booster (around 97% CD4, approximately 91% CD8).

From the 5' RACE reads, TCRdb called clonotypes with MiXCR, one entry per CDR3 protein. The table lists tens of thousands of distinct CDR3 sequences, approximately 6.6% of them singletons. The ends were cut back, 3 bases at V and 3 bases at J, with 9 bases in the middle. The CDR3 is made up of 13 amino acids. The germline CDR1 and CDR2 sequences are KGHSH and LQKENI. This sample comprised PBMCs, either bulk or a sorted T-cell subset (CD4+, CD8+, memory, or dextramer-sorted; not recorded which), obtained on the day of the first yellow fever vaccination. The gene calls are TRBV18 and TRBJ2-7, with TRBD2 as a possible D gene (6 bases). The sequence derives from a man aged 18 to 29 who received the YFV17D yellow fever vaccine. CDR3 DNA sequence: TGTGCCAGCTCACCGGAGGGCAGCTACGAGCAGTACTTC. Translated, it gives CASSPEGSYEQYF.